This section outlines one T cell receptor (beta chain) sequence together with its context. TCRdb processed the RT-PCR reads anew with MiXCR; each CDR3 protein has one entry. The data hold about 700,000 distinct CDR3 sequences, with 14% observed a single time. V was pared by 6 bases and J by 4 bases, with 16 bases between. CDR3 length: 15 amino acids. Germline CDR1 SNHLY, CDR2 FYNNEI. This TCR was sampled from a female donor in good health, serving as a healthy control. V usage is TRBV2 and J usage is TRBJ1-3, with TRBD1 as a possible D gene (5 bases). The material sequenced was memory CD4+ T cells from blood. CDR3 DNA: TGTGCCAGCAGGGCCACCGGGGGTACGGGAAACACCATATATTTT. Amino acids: CASRATGGTGNTIYF.